Presented here are 23 T cell receptor beta chains from one specimen sequenced in a study of shared clonotypes between healthy human individuals. Produced via immunoSEQ multiplex PCR; TCRdb's table is partial and in-frame only. The sample comprises about 2.4 million clones, 93% of which are singletons, and 0.36% rests with the top ten. Sequenced input: naive CD4+ T cells from PBMCs. The sample's subset: CD45RA+ positively selected. Source of these receptors: a man younger than 35 in good health. Some clones in this sample may be carry-over from other donors' samples.

This rearrangement joins TRBV6-5 to TRBJ1-1, with D tentatively TRBD1 (5 bases). CDR3 size: 15 residues. The V gene lost 10 bases and the J gene lost 5 bases, with 23 bases spanning the gap. Germline V gives CDR1 MNHEY, CDR2 SVGAGI. The DNA of the CDR3 is TGTGCCACCCTCGCCTTGCAATCAAGGGGAACTGAAGCTTTCTTT. Translated, it gives CATLALQSRGTEAFF.

In this sample, this clone turned up once. The CDR3 spells CASSPRDSNTGELFF. DNA of the CDR3: TGCGCCAGCAGCCCCCGGGACAGCAACACCGGGGAGCTGTTTTTT. The V call is TRBV5-1, the J call TRBJ2-2; 7 positions agree with TRBD1. V trimming: 4 bases; J trimming: 2 bases; junction bases outside the gene matches: 5. Per the germline V gene, CDR1 is SGHRS and CDR2 is YFSETQ. CDR3 length equals 15 residues.

This clone was found once. This rearrangement joins TRBV20-1 to TRBJ2-7, with 7 bases that match TRBD2. Germline assignment: CDR1 DFQATT and CDR2 SNEGSKA (reference sequence). After removal of 6 bases from V and 7 bases from J, the junction contained 6 bases not matched to a gene. The CDR3 consists of 11 residues. The CDR3 DNA reads TGCAGTGCCGGGGGGAATAGGGAGCAGTACTTC. Translating gives CSAGGNREQYF.

The rearrangement links TRBV28 to TRBJ2-7, with unresolved D. This CDR3 has 12 residues. Germline-derived CDR1 and CDR2 are MDHEN and SYDVKM. V was shortened by 5 bases and J by 5 bases, with 10 bases between the two germline ends. The CDR3 DNA follows: TGTGCCAGCAGTCGGAGCTGGGACGAGCAGTACTTC. It codes for CASSRSWDEQYF.

The rearrangement joins TRBV5-1 to TRBJ2-3; 9 nucleotides align to TRBD2. The CDR3 spans 16 residues. Germline lookup yields CDR1 SGHRS and CDR2 YFSETQ. V shed 2 bases, J shed 2 bases, and the junction held 6 bases outside the gene matches. Here the CDR3 DNA reads TGCGCCAGCAGCTTCACAGCGGGAGGACTCACAGATACGCAGTATTTT. Translated: CASSFTAGGLTDTQYF.

The V gene is TRBV5-1, the J gene TRBJ1-4; perhaps TRBD1 as D (5 bases). This CDR3 contains 15 residues. CDR1 and CDR2 from the germline V gene are SGHRS and YFSETQ. Trimming cost V 1 base and J 3 bases, with 10 bases left between them. CDR3 sequence (DNA): TGCGCCAGCAGCTTGCGCGGGGCAGCTAATGAAAAACTGTTTTTT. It encodes CASSLRGAANEKLFF.

The CDR3 DNA reads as TGTGCCAGCACCTTTGAGGACGGATTTAATCAGCCCCAGCATTTT. Translating gives CASTFEDGFNQPQHF. The chain recombines TRBV25-1 with TRBJ1-5; D ambiguous. Germline CDR1 reads MGHDK; CDR2 reads SYGVNS. V was clipped by 7 bases and J by 4 bases, with 17 bases between them. The CDR3 sequence is 15 residues long.

The V and J genes are TRBV5-4 and TRBJ2-5; D possibly corresponds to TRBD2 (6 bases). Deletions cut 3 bases from V and 9 bases from J, with 21 bases between. The CDR3 has 15 amino acids. Germline assignment: CDR1 SGHNT and CDR2 YYREEE (reference sequence). The DNA of the CDR3 is TGTGCCAGCAGCTCCCAACTAGCAGGAAGTGCGGCCCAGTACTTC. Translating gives CASSSQLAGSAAQYF.

This chain connects TRBV4-2 to TRBJ2-1; no definite D call. Germline CDR1 LGHNA, CDR2 YNFKEQ. The CDR3 is made up of 13 amino acids. The V end lost 2 bases, the J end lost 8 bases, and 10 bases lay between the germline ends. The CDR3 loop is CASSQTFIHEQFF. DNA of the CDR3: TGTGCCAGCAGCCAAACCTTTATACATGAGCAGTTCTTC.

V gene TRBV5-1 combines with J gene TRBJ2-3, with 8 bases matching TRBD1. The germline V gene has CDR1 SGHRS and CDR2 YFSETQ. The CDR3 consists of 14 residues. The V segment lost 4 bases and the J segment 6 bases; nucleotides outside the gene matches: 7. As DNA, the CDR3 is TGCGCCAGCAGCCAGGACAGGGCGCTCGATACGCAGTATTTT. Encoded protein: CASSQDRALDTQYF. The entire variable domain, with the rest obtained from reference TRBV5-1 and TRBJ2-3, is as follows: KAGVTQTPRYLIKTRGQQVTLSCSPISGHRSVSWYQQTPGQGLQFLFEYFSETQRNKGNFPGRFSGRQFSNSRSEMNVSTLELGDSALYLCASSQDRALDTQYFGPGTRLTVL.

V usage is TRBV5-1 and J usage is TRBJ1-3; 9 bases fit TRBD1. This CDR3 is built from 15 residues. Germline trimming cut 1 base from V and 6 bases from J; bases unmatched to any gene: 5. The germline CDR1 and CDR2 sequences are SGHRS and YFSETQ. This chain's CDR3 is CASSLSGQGKNTIYF. The CDR3 DNA reads TGCGCCAGCAGCTTGTCGGGACAGGGTAAAAACACCATATATTTT.

Regarding this clone: This specimen includes other DNA sequences encoding the same CDR3. The chain recombines TRBV4-3 with TRBJ2-7; TRBD1 might be the D (6 bases). Between the trimmed V and J ends, which lost 0 bases and 2 bases, there was a span of 8 bases. CDR3 length: 14 residues. CDR1 is LGHNA and CDR2 is YSLEER in the germline V gene. The CDR3 spells CASSQETGTYEQYF. The CDR3 nucleotides read TGCGCCAGCAGCCAAGAGACAGGAACCTACGAGCAGTACTTC.

Comment on this clone: Other DNA variants within this sample encode the same CDR3. The chain recombines TRBV11-3 with TRBJ2-1; D is perhaps TRBD2 (7 bases). The CDR3 spans 14 residues. Germline assignment: CDR1 SGHNT and CDR2 YENEEA. The V and J ends lost 3 bases and 8 bases respectively, with 14 bases between them. This CDR3 reads CASSLGGRGDEQFF. DNA of the CDR3: TGTGCCAGCAGCTTGGGGGGGCGCGGAGATGAGCAGTTCTTC.

The CDR3 sequence is CASSQLAGGNQETQYF. The CDR3 DNA reads TGTGCCAGCAGCCAACTAGCGGGAGGGAACCAAGAGACCCAGTACTTC. The V and J genes are TRBV7-6 and TRBJ2-5, with TRBD2 matching 13 bases. Germline V CDR1 and CDR2: SGHVS, FNYEAQ. V was clipped by 5 bases and J by 0 bases; unmatched bases: 3. The CDR3 totals 16 residues.

The V call is TRBV29-1, the J call TRBJ1-2; weak D call: TRBD1 (6 bases). The ends were cut back, 3 bases at V and 9 bases at J, with 8 bases in the middle. Germline CDR1 reads SQVTM; CDR2 reads ANQGSEA. This CDR3 comprises 10 residues. CDR3 sequence (DNA): TGCAGCGTTGACTGGGACAGCTACACCTTC. Translated: CSVDWDSYTF.

The V gene is TRBV5-1, the J gene TRBJ2-1; 8 bases match TRBD1. This CDR3 contains 15 residues. The V and J ends lost 7 bases and 1 base, in that order; junction bases with no gene match: 7. Germline V CDR1 and CDR2: SGHRS, YFSETQ. CDR3 bases: TGCGCCAGCCGGACGGGACAGGCATCCTACAATGAGCAGTTCTTC. Translating gives CASRTGQASYNEQFF. Drawing the rest from reference TRBV5-1 and TRBJ2-1, the complete variable domain is KAGVTQTPRYLIKTRGQQVTLSCSPISGHRSVSWYQQTPGQGLQFLFEYFSETQRNKGNFPGRFSGRQFSNSRSEMNVSTLELGDSALYLCASRTGQASYNEQFFGPGTRLTVL.

The gene calls are TRBV11-2 and TRBJ2-2, with 7 bases identical to TRBD1. CDR3 length equals 16 residues. V gave up 3 bases and J gave up 4 bases; unmatched junction bases: 8. Germline V gene data show CDR1 as SGHAT and CDR2 as FQNNGV. CDR3 coding DNA: TGTGCCAGCAGCTTGTTTAGGGGGCTGATCACCGGGGAGCTGTTTTTT. Amino acid sequence: CASSLFRGLITGELFF.

V and J are TRBV7-9 and TRBJ1-1; possibly TRBD1 for D (6 bases). Germline V lookup: CDR1 SEHNR, CDR2 FQNEAQ (reference sequence). This CDR3 comprises 15 residues. The germline V and J ends were trimmed by 7 bases and 2 bases, with 17 bases remaining between them. The CDR3 DNA reads TGTGCCAGCACCCCTAGGGGGGTACGTAACACTGAAGCTTTCTTT. Amino acids: CASTPRGVRNTEAFF.

V gene TRBV4-1 combines with J gene TRBJ1-5; D may be TRBD1 (5 bases). The length of the CDR3 is 15 residues. Germline V gene data show CDR1 as MGHRA and CDR2 as YSYEKL. V was clipped by 0 bases and J by 11 bases, with 17 bases between them. The CDR3 DNA reads TGCGCCAGCAGCCAAGATACTCGGTGGGCCAGGGCCCAGCATTTT. Translating it yields CASSQDTRWARAQHF.

This chain connects TRBV7-9 to TRBJ1-2, with TRBD1 matching over 11 bases. The V segment lost 2 bases and the J segment 6 bases; nucleotides outside the gene matches: 8. The CDR3 covers 16 residues. The V gene's germline CDR1 is SEHNR and CDR2 FQNEAQ (reference sequence). The CDR3 DNA is TGTGCCAGCAGCTTAATGGGACAGGGGGTTGGCCATGGCTACACCTTC. Its translation is CASSLMGQGVGHGYTF.

This chain links TRBV7-6 with TRBJ2-3; 9 nucleotides agree with TRBD1. The CDR3 has 16 amino acids. The junction had 6 bases not matched to a gene; V was cut back by 1 base and J by 4 bases. Germline values: CDR1 SGHVS, CDR2 FNYEAQ. The DNA for the CDR3 is TGTGCCAGCAGCTTAGTGGGGACAGGGATCCCAGATACGCAGTATTTT. Protein product: CASSLVGTGIPDTQYF. The complete variable domain, with remaining parts taken from reference TRBV7-6 and TRBJ2-3, reads GAGVSQSPRYKVTKRGQDVALRCDPISGHVSLYWYRQALGQGPEFLTYFNYEAQQDKSGLPNDRFSAERPEGSISTLTIQRTEQRDSAMYRCASSLVGTGIPDTQYFGPGTRLTVL.

This chain links TRBV2 with TRBJ2-4; 7 bases fit TRBD2. The germline V gene has CDR1 SNHLY and CDR2 FYNNEI. The CDR3 has 14 amino acids. With V trimmed by 6 bases and J by 4 bases, 6 bases remained unmatched. CDR3 protein: CASSPSGLKNIQYF. In DNA, the CDR3 is TGTGCCAGCAGCCCTAGCGGACTAAAAAACATTCAGTACTTC.

J is TRBJ2-7 and V is TRBV27; either TRBD1 or TRBD2 may supply D (6 bases each). The length of the CDR3 is 14 residues. Germline V gene data show CDR1 as MNHEY and CDR2 as SMNVEV (reference sequence). V lost 10 bases and J lost 4, with 20 bases in between. Here the CDR3 DNA reads TGTGCCACCGTCGGAATTCGGGGGCCGTACGAGCAGTACTTC. It is translated as CATVGIRGPYEQYF.